This entry concerns a single TCR beta chain. What this receptor recognizes is not known. No base quality information exists; no much larger clone differs at one position. The sequencing machine was an Illumina HiSeq 1500. The public reads were reanalyzed by TCRdb: fastp trimming at Q25, MiXCR alignment, in-frame beta chains only. Here each entry gathers all rows of one CDR3 protein and keeps the most common genes and DNA. In all, the sample holds approximately 300,000 distinct CDR3 sequences, and around 25% of those were seen once. Of the sample, about an eighth falls within the top ten clones. This sample is part of a study of T cell repertoires in cytomegalovirus infection (dated by TCRdb to about 2019). For the study in its entirety: Alongside well-studied HLA-B-restricted epitopes, the peptide stimulations were aimed at recently identified HLA-C-restricted CMV epitopes, whose presentation resists viral immunomodulation. Donor HLA type was relevant to the analysis, as public TCR beta signatures indicated carriage of CMV infection together with the matching HLA type. Paper-wide results and their limitations: Carriers of CMV infection plus the relevant HLA type were discriminated by the cumulative frequency of public TCR beta family members in the study cohort and in an independent roughly 380-donor cohort. The ex vivo response was dominated by HLA-C-restricted CMV-specific TCR beta clonotypes, which also provided the single most frequent clonotype in two of eight donors.

The CDR3 contains 14 residues, cysteine and phenylalanine counted. Just the 42-base CDR3 DNA is kept, in frame starting at base 1. At the junction V is shortened by 6 bases and J by 1 base; bases outside the gene matches: 5. Per the germline V gene, ENHRY is the CDR1 and SYGVKD is the CDR2. The treatment or condition label for this specimen denotes: in vitro stimulation with specific CMV peptide epitopes to enrich CMV-specific T cells. The sequence came from a human donor in good health (CMV status not recorded). Some clones in this sample may be carry-over from other donors' samples. This sample comprised cultured PBMCs, obtained from culture after CMV antigen stimulation. This sequence uses TRBV10-3 and TRBJ1-1, with 7 middle bases fitting TRBD1. The CDR3 in this case is CAIRPGTANTEAFF. The sequenced DNA: TGTGCCATCAGGCCCGGGACAGCGAACACTGAAGCTTTCTTT.